Detailed here is one T cell receptor (beta chain). No antigen is known for it. The data originate from a study of cytomegalovirus exposure and HLA in healthy donors. Study outcomes and limitations: Presence/absence analyses assumed roughly uniform sequencing depth across donors. In a later analysis, a missense DCLRE1C variant was linked to TCR beta V- and J-gene trimming.

60 Vbeta and 13 Jbeta primers were used in PCR. Libraries were prepared by immunoSEQ multiplex PCR; TCRdb keeps only in-frame clonotypes and omits some of them. The sample consists of about 170,000 clones, over 80% of them appearing once. V lost 6 bases to trimming and J lost 11 bases; unmatched junction nucleotides: 18. Germline CDR1 and CDR2: MDHEN and SYDVKM. CDR3 length: 15 residues. J is TRBJ1-1 and V is TRBV28, with 7 bases aligning to TRBD1. This sequence originates from a woman aged 45-65 years in good health and CMV-seropositive. Input material: PBMCs. In DNA, the CDR3 is TGTGCCAGCAGCTCATCGACAGGGCAGGGTCAAAGGGCTTTCTTT. Its protein product is CASSSSTGQGQRAFF.